The 10 T cell receptor beta chains below were found in one sample sequenced in a study of T-cell reconstitution after alpha-beta-depleted transplantation in children. Researchers prepared the TCRbeta library using unique molecular identifiers, the study reports. A single record per CDR3 protein comes from TCRdb applying MiXCR to the PCR reads. The sample has fewer than 550,000 distinct CDR3 sequences, approximately 10% seen once. This sample comprised PBMCs from the stem cell graft donor, obtained from the stem cell graft. These receptors came from a human donor who donated a stem cell graft to a child with acute myeloid leukemia.

The V and J genes are TRBV19 and TRBJ2-1; D tentatively reads TRBD1 or TRBD2 (5 bases each). Germline-derived CDR1 and CDR2 are LNHDA and SQIVND (reference sequence). Trimming took 3 bases from V and 5 from J, leaving 23 bases between them. This CDR3 spans 18 amino acids. CDR3 DNA: TGTGCCAGTAGTATTGGGACCCGGCCTCGTGGGGCCAACAATGAGCAGTTCTTC. Its protein is CASSIGTRPRGANNEQFF.

The sample holds a few counts of this clonotype. The chain is built from TRBV5-4 and TRBJ1-3; D gene ambiguous. The CDR3 has 16 residues. Trimming stripped 4 bases from V and 4 bases from J, with 18 bases between. The V gene's germline CDR1 is SGHNT and CDR2 YYREEE (reference sequence). CDR3 in amino acids: CASSGSGGPRGNTIYF. Here the CDR3 DNA reads TGTGCCAGCAGCGGATCGGGAGGGCCGCGGGGAAACACCATATATTTT. The full variable domain, completed using reference TRBV5-4 and TRBJ1-3, is ETGVTQSPTHLIKTRGQQVTLRCSSQSGHNTVSWYQQALGQGPQFIFQYYREEENGRGNFPPRFSGLQFPNYSSELNVNALELDDSALYLCASSGSGGPRGNTIYFGEGSWLTVV.

This rearrangement joins TRBV20-1 to TRBJ2-7; TRBD2 matches at 7 bases. The CDR3 spans 14 residues. Germline V gives CDR1 DFQATT, CDR2 SNEGSKA (reference sequence). J was trimmed by 2 bases and V by 1 base; bases with no gene match: 5. The CDR3 protein is CSARAFGLAYEQYF. For the CDR3, the DNA is TGCAGTGCTAGAGCCTTCGGACTAGCCTACGAGCAGTACTTC.

This clonotype was counted a few times. The chain has TRBV20-1 and TRBJ2-5; D uncertain. CDR1 and CDR2 from the germline V gene are DFQATT and SNEGSKA (reference sequence). Deletions cut 0 bases from V and 5 bases from J, with 13 bases between. The CDR3 is made up of 14 amino acids. CDR3 protein: CSARDPKGVETQYF. For the CDR3, the DNA is TGCAGTGCTAGAGATCCGAAGGGCGTGGAGACCCAGTACTTC.

This clonotype occurred a few times. The junction differs from germline at one of its ends, possibly a read error. The chain links TRBV20-1 to TRBJ1-1; the match to TRBD1 covers 8 bases. CDR1 is DFQATT, CDR2 SNEGSKA, per germline (reference sequence). This CDR3 is 14 amino acids long. The CDR3 reads CSARGQGLDTEAFF. The CDR3 DNA sequence: TGCAGTGCAAGAGGACAGGGCTTGGACACTGAAGCTTTCTTT.

This chain connects TRBV6-5 to TRBJ2-5; TRBD2 agrees at 7 bases. Germline loops: CDR1 MNHEY, CDR2 SVGAGI. The V segment lost 4 bases and the J segment 0 bases; nucleotides outside the gene matches: 5. The CDR3 is made up of 15 amino acids. The chain's CDR3 is CASSSTGGYQETQYF. CDR3 in DNA: TGTGCCAGCAGTTCAACCGGGGGGTACCAAGAGACCCAGTACTTC.

A few counts support this clonotype. This chain uses TRBV20-1 with TRBJ1-6, with TRBD1 matching 7 bases. The V gene end was trimmed by 2 bases and the J gene end by 6 bases; junction bases not matched to a gene: 7. CDR3 length: 15 residues. CDR1 is DFQATT and CDR2 is SNEGSKA in the germline V gene (reference sequence). The DNA of the CDR3 is TGCAGTGCTAGACCCCGTGACAGGGTTAATTCACCCCTCCACTTT. It is translated as CSARPRDRVNSPLHF.

This chain links TRBV15 with TRBJ2-1; TRBD2 aligns across 14 bases. The CDR3 spans 16 residues. After removal of 7 bases from V and 6 bases from J, the junction contained 8 bases not matched to a gene. Germline V CDR1 and CDR2: LNHNV, YYDKDF (reference sequence). The CDR3 nucleotides are TGTGCCACCATAAAAGGACTAGCGGGAGGAAGCAATGAGCAGTTCTTC. Its translation is CATIKGLAGGSNEQFF.

The chain recombines TRBV20-1 with TRBJ2-4, with TRBD2 as a possible D gene (5 bases). The CDR3 extends over 18 amino acids. Looked up from germline, CDR1 is DFQATT and CDR2 is SNEGSKA (reference sequence). V was trimmed by 0 bases and J by 1 base, leaving 19 bases between them. CDR3 loop: CSARDGMGSDTAKNIQYF. Written as DNA, the CDR3 is TGCAGTGCTAGAGATGGGATGGGTAGCGACACCGCCAAAAACATTCAGTACTTC.

This clonotype was observed at least ten times. V gene TRBV5-1 combines with J gene TRBJ2-5; the D is unclear. The V gene lost 0 bases and the J gene lost 2 bases, with 8 bases spanning the gap. CDR3 length: 14 amino acids. Germline loops: CDR1 SGHRS, CDR2 YFSETQ. CDR3 region: CASSLAVQQETQYF. Written as DNA, the CDR3 is TGCGCCAGCAGCTTGGCCGTTCAGCAAGAGACCCAGTACTTC.